Shown below are 4 T cell receptor beta chains from a single sample sequenced in a study of OX40 agonist ivuxolimab in advanced cancers. The data were produced by immunoSEQ multiplex PCR, yet TCRdb's version contains in-frame clones alone and is incomplete. The table includes about 72,000 clones, 88% detected once. The sample here was CD4+ or CD8+ T cells sorted from blood, taken in a trial of the OX40 agonist ivuxolimab. The receptors originated from an adult with an advanced solid tumor such as melanoma, head and neck, liver or kidney cancer.

V gene TRBV18 combines with J gene TRBJ1-1; TRBD1 agrees at 8 bases. V gave up 1 base and J gave up 5 bases; unmatched junction bases: 6. The CDR3 covers 15 residues. In germline, CDR1 is KGHSH, CDR2 LQKENI. The DNA of the CDR3 is TGTGCCAGCTCACCACTGGACAGGGTCCGGACTGAAGCTTTCTTT. Translation: CASSPLDRVRTEAFF.

This chain links TRBV7-9 with TRBJ1-3, with D tentatively TRBD1 (6 bases). The CDR3 contains 16 residues. The germline gives CDR1 SEHNR, CDR2 FQNEAQ (reference sequence). V lost 10 bases, J lost 3 bases, and 22 bases lay in between. CDR3 protein: CATQRKNREGGNTIYF. The CDR3 DNA reads as TGTGCCACCCAGAGGAAAAACAGGGAAGGTGGAAACACCATATATTTT.

The V and J genes are TRBV5-1 and TRBJ1-2; 8 bases map to TRBD1. Per germline, CDR1 SGHRS and CDR2 YFSETQ. Unmatched junction bases numbered 6, after V lost 0 bases and J lost 5 bases. This CDR3 contains 15 residues. The CDR3 reads CASSLDAGTGYGYTF. CDR3 bases: TGCGCCAGCAGCTTGGACGCCGGGACAGGATATGGCTACACCTTC.

The rearrangement joins TRBV18 to TRBJ1-1, with no clear D. V was pared by 1 base and J by 5 bases, with 14 bases between. The CDR3 is 15 amino acids. Germline V lookup: CDR1 KGHSH, CDR2 LQKENI. CDR3 region: CASSPLHQEDTEAFF. The CDR3 bases are TGTGCCAGCTCACCACTTCACCAAGAGGATACTGAAGCTTTCTTT.